The 18 T cell receptor beta chains below come from one sample, sequenced in a study of T cell responses to AZD1222 COVID-19 vaccine. Repertoires were generated with immunoSEQ multiplex PCR, while TCRdb's copy carries only in-frame clones and drops some. This sample has 150,000 to 250,000 clones, with just over 90% found just once. The specimen was peripheral blood, collected 28 days after the second AZD1222 dose. Source of these receptors: an adult who received the AZD1222 COVID-19 vaccine.

The chain has TRBV12-3 or TRBV12-4 and TRBJ2-7, with TRBD2 matching over 9 bases. V gave up 5 bases and J gave up 3 bases; unmatched junction bases: 2. The CDR3 loop spans 13 amino acids. CDR3 nucleotides: TGTGCCAGCAGTGAACTAGCGGGCTACGAGCAGTACTTC. Translation gives CASSELAGYEQYF.

This clone came up a few times. The V and J genes are TRBV10-2 and TRBJ1-3; no clear D gene. The V and J ends lost 8 bases and 3 bases respectively, with 11 bases between them. This CDR3 has 13 residues. The V gene's germline CDR1 is WSHSY and CDR2 SAAADI. In DNA form, the CDR3 reads TGCGCCAGCGAAATGCAACTTGGAAACACCATATATTTT. It translates to CASEMQLGNTIYF.

The CDR3 coding sequence is TGTGCCAGTAGTATACAGGGTAGTCATTCACCCCTCCACTTT. It specifies CASSIQGSHSPLHF. The chain couples TRBV19 to TRBJ1-6; TRBD1 is a possible D gene (5 bases). Germline values: CDR1 LNHDA, CDR2 SQIVND (reference sequence). The CDR3 is 14 amino acids. V was pared by 2 bases and J by 8 bases, with 10 bases between.

V usage is TRBV7-2 and J usage is TRBJ1-2, with D tentatively TRBD1 (5 bases). CDR3 length: 14 residues. V was clipped by 5 bases and J by 4 bases, with 14 bases between them. The germline CDR1 and CDR2 sequences are SGHTA and FQGNSA. The CDR3 sequence: CASSELGTLYGYTF. The DNA for the CDR3 is TGTGCCAGCAGCGAGCTCGGGACGCTCTATGGCTACACCTTC. Full variable domain (missing parts from reference TRBV7-2 and TRBJ1-2): GAGVSQSPSNKVTEKGKDVELRCDPISGHTALYWYRQSLGQGLEFLIYFQGNSAPDKSGLPSDRFSAERTGGSVSTLTIQRTQQEDSAVYLCASSELGTLYGYTFGSGTRLTVV.

This chain links TRBV5-4 with TRBJ2-6; D is perhaps TRBD1 (6 bases). Germline-derived CDR1 and CDR2 are SGHNT and YYREEE (reference sequence). CDR3 length: 18 residues. Between the trimmed V and J ends, which lost 0 bases and 0 bases, there was a span of 13 bases. CDR3 loop: CASSLAGGHSSGANVLTF. Here the CDR3 DNA reads TGTGCCAGCAGCTTGGCTGGGGGCCACAGCTCTGGGGCCAACGTCCTGACTTTC.

The chain couples TRBV28 to TRBJ2-3; a possible D gene is TRBD2 (5 bases). The V gene lost 6 bases and the J gene lost 5 bases, with 18 bases spanning the gap. CDR1 is MDHEN and CDR2 is SYDVKM in the germline V gene. The CDR3 has 15 residues. The CDR3 sequence is CASSDTKVALDTQYF. In nucleotides, the CDR3 is TGTGCCAGCAGCGATACGAAAGTAGCGCTAGATACGCAGTATTTT.

The chain is built from TRBV21-1 and TRBJ1-1. TRBV21-1 is an annotated pseudogene. The CDR3 runs 13 residues. CDR3 residues: CASSKKENTEAFF. The CDR3 nucleotides read TGTGCCAGCAGCAAAAAAGAGAACACTGAAGCTTTCTTT.

V is TRBV6-5 and J is TRBJ2-7; 8 nucleotides match TRBD2. The CDR3 length is 12 residues. V dropped 9 bases and J dropped 3; count of bases not matched to a gene: 4. CDR1 is MNHEY, CDR2 SVGAGI, per germline. CDR3 in DNA: TGTGCCAGTACACTAGCGGACTACGAGCAGTACTTC. Its protein product is CASTLADYEQYF.

The CDR3 here is CASSWTEGQYF. DNA for the CDR3: TGTGCCAGCAGTTGGACGGAGGGGCAGTATTTT. The chain has TRBV12-3 or TRBV12-4 and TRBJ2-3, with D perhaps TRBD2 (6 bases). V was clipped by 4 bases and J by 11 bases, with 10 bases between them. The CDR3 is made up of 11 amino acids.

CDR3 coding DNA: TGTGCCAGCAGTGCCAGCGGCAGCTCCTACAATGAGCAGTTCTTC. This translates into CASSASGSSYNEQFF. The chain carries TRBV2 and TRBJ2-1; tentative D call: TRBD2 (5 bases). V lost 4 bases, J lost 0 bases, and 10 bases lay in between. The CDR3 spans 15 residues. The V gene's germline CDR1 is SNHLY and CDR2 FYNNEI.

The gene calls are TRBV18 and TRBJ2-7; tentatively, D is TRBD2 (7 bases). Germline V gene sequence: CDR1 KGHSH, CDR2 LQKENI. Trimming took off 4 bases at V and 4 bases at J, with 14 bases between the two ends. CDR3 size: 14 residues. The CDR3 loop is CASSQLQGGYEQYF. The DNA of the CDR3 is TGTGCCAGCTCACAACTACAGGGAGGGTACGAGCAGTACTTC. The variable domain in full, with the rest retrieved from reference TRBV18 and TRBJ2-7, is NAGVMQNPRHLVRRRGQEARLRCSPMKGHSHVYWYRQLPEEGLKFMVYLQKENIIDESGMPKERFSAEFPKEGPSILRIQQVVRGDSAAYFCASSQLQGGYEQYFGPGTRLTVT.

The gene calls are TRBV6-5 and TRBJ2-3, with 7 nucleotides matching TRBD1. This CDR3 spans 15 amino acids. CDR1 and CDR2 (germline): MNHEY, SVGAGI. V was pared by 0 bases and J by 4 bases, with 4 bases of the junction left unmatched. In nucleotides, the CDR3 is TGTGCCAGCAGTTACTCGATAACAGGGGCAGATACGCAGTATTTT. This encodes CASSYSITGADTQYF.

This chain joins TRBV25-1 and TRBJ1-4; D remains unclear. The V gene's germline CDR1 is MGHDK and CDR2 SYGVNS. The CDR3 is made up of 16 amino acids. V gave up 2 bases and J gave up 4 bases, with 14 bases separating them. The CDR3 region has the DNA TGTGCCAGCAGTGAAGGGAGACAAGCGGGTAATGAAAAACTGTTTTTT. Its translation is CASSEGRQAGNEKLFF.

This chain joins TRBV7-2 and TRBJ2-2; TRBD2 aligns across 8 bases. The ends lost 2 bases at V and 4 bases at J; junction bases unmatched: 3. The CDR3 consists of 15 residues. Germline lookup yields CDR1 SGHTA and CDR2 FQGNSA. The CDR3, as DNA: TGTGCCAGCAGCTTACAGCGGGAGAGCACCGGGGAGCTGTTTTTT. Residues: CASSLQRESTGELFF.

The V and J genes are TRBV28 and TRBJ1-5; D gene unclear. Germline CDR1 reads MDHEN; CDR2 reads SYDVKM. V lost 2 bases and J 3 bases, leaving 11 bases between the germline ends. This CDR3 has 15 amino acids. The CDR3 nucleotides read TGTGCCAGCAGTTTAGGTAGGAGAGCCAATCAGCCCCAGCATTTT. Residues: CASSLGRRANQPQHF.

This chain connects TRBV28 to TRBJ2-4, with 7 bases lining up with TRBD1. The CDR3 covers 15 residues. With V trimmed by 5 bases and J by 0 bases, 4 bases remained unmatched. The germline CDR1 and CDR2 sequences are MDHEN and SYDVKM. The CDR3 loop reads CASSPGTVAKNIQYF. As DNA, the CDR3 is TGTGCCAGCAGTCCCGGGACAGTAGCCAAAAACATTCAGTACTTC.

The rearrangement uses TRBV12-3 or TRBV12-4 and TRBJ1-5; weak D call: TRBD1 (5 bases). Trimming left V 5 bases short and J 7 bases short, with 9 bases between. The CDR3 consists of 12 residues. The CDR3 DNA reads as TGTGCCAGCAGTCAGGGTGGACAGCCCCAGCATTTT. Its translation is CASSQGGQPQHF.

V is TRBV19 and J is TRBJ2-1, with TRBD2 identical over 8 bases. Germline V gene data show CDR1 as LNHDA and CDR2 as SQIVND (reference sequence). CDR3 length: 15 amino acids. The V segment lost 1 base and the J segment 2 bases; nucleotides outside the gene matches: 1. The CDR3 region is CASSIAGGAYNEQFF. CDR3 bases: TGTGCCAGTAGTATAGCGGGAGGGGCCTACAATGAGCAGTTCTTC.